The source of this T cell receptor (beta chain) is a study of cytomegalovirus exposure and HLA in healthy donors. General study findings and limits: Specific recognition of CMV antigens was confirmed in vitro for a few chains (all CMV-associated). Rates of TCR association differed by HLA locus in a later analysis, with DRB1 highest and HLA-C lowest. Immune exposure information available was restricted to CMV serostatus. As a later analysis revealed, most CMV-associated TCR beta chains appeared HLA-restricted.

PCR primers comprised 60 Vbeta and 13 Jbeta primers. Sequencing was performed with immunoSEQ multiplex PCR; in TCRdb, only in-frame clones are kept and a portion is missing. This repertoire shows roughly 89,000 clones, roughly 76% found once; its top ten account for about 1.9%. A note on this clone: Its antigen is unknown.

The TCR comes from a woman in her 30s in good health and CMV-seronegative. Sample: PBMCs.

CDR3 region: CATSRDRTGSETQYF. CDR3 nucleotide sequence: TGTGCCACCAGCAGAGACCGGACAGGGTCAGAGACCCAGTACTTC. V gene TRBV15 combines with J gene TRBJ2-5; 8 positions agree with TRBD1. The CDR3 is 15 amino acids. Germline V gene lookup returns CDR1 LNHNV and CDR2 YYDKDF (reference sequence). The J segment lost 4 bases and the V segment lost 0 bases, leaving 4 bases of the junction unmatched.